What follows are 9 T cell receptor beta chains derived from one specimen sequenced in a study of shared clonotypes between healthy human individuals. Data came from immunoSEQ multiplex PCR; TCRdb stores just in-frame clones and leaves some out. Here the sample spans millions of clones, about 92% being singletons. The sequenced material came from naive CD4+ T cells sorted from blood. Subset noted: CD45RA+ positively selected. The receptors were sampled from a man aged 18 to 30 in good health.

The rearrangement joins TRBV29-1 to TRBJ1-2; D not resolved. Germline CDR1 and CDR2: SQVTM and ANQGSEA. The CDR3 runs 12 residues. Trimming left V 7 bases short and J 3 bases short, with 12 bases between. The CDR3 is CSGGEADYGYTF. The CDR3 DNA sequence: TGCAGCGGCGGAGAGGCGGACTATGGCTACACCTTC.

The chain is built from TRBV18 and TRBJ2-1, with a weak D call TRBD2 (6 bases). Germline CDR1 KGHSH, CDR2 LQKENI. This CDR3 region has 17 residues. The V end lost 6 bases, the J end lost 2 bases, and 20 bases lay between the germline ends. The DNA for the CDR3 is TGTGCCAGCTCTCCTATCCACGGGACTCCTACCTACAATGAGCAGTTCTTC. This encodes CASSPIHGTPTYNEQFF.

Worth noting for this clone: Other DNA sequences within the sample encode an identical CDR3. The rearrangement joins TRBV6-1 to TRBJ1-6; weak D call: TRBD1 (5 bases). The V end was cut by 3 bases, the J end by 9 bases, with 12 bases between. CDR1 is MNHNS, CDR2 SASEGT, per germline. The CDR3 spans 14 residues. Written as DNA, the CDR3 is TGTGCCAGCAGTGAGGGCCAGGGCGGTTCACCCCTCCACTTT. It translates to CASSEGQGGSPLHF.

The genes are TRBV10-3 and TRBJ2-5, with D perhaps matching TRBD1 (8 bases). V was cut by 4 bases and J by 7 bases, with 16 bases left in between. The germline CDR1 and CDR2 sequences are ENHRY and SYGVKD. The CDR3 runs to 14 residues. CDR3 DNA sequence: TGTGCCATCAGTGCAACTACAGGGGGGGCGACCCAGTACTTC. It translates to CAISATTGGATQYF.

The chain has TRBV27 and TRBJ2-1; D is uncertain. Trimming shortened V by 5 bases and J by 5 bases, and 13 bases separated the two germline ends. This CDR3 contains 14 residues. The germline CDR1 and CDR2 sequences are MNHEY and SMNVEV (reference sequence). Here the CDR3 reads CASSLRTLDNEQFF. The CDR3 nucleotides read TGTGCCAGCAGTCTTCGGACCTTAGACAATGAGCAGTTCTTC.

The genes are TRBV4-1 and TRBJ1-6; D is unclear. The CDR3 loop spans 17 amino acids. V lost 2 bases to trimming and J lost 0 bases, with 11 bases between them. In germline, CDR1 is MGHRA, CDR2 YSYEKL. CDR3 sequence (DNA): TGCGCCAGCAGCCAACCGACGGGGAGCTCCTATAATTCACCCCTCCACTTT. Protein sequence: CASSQPTGSSYNSPLHF.

V and J are TRBV6-5 and TRBJ1-5; D may be TRBD1 (6 bases). The CDR3 runs to 14 residues. Trimming removed 5 bases from V and 0 bases from J, with 8 bases in between. In germline, CDR1 is MNHEY, CDR2 SVGAGI. The CDR3 loop reads CASSGTYSNQPQHF. CDR3 DNA sequence: TGTGCCAGCAGTGGGACATATAGCAATCAGCCCCAGCATTTT.

Concerning this clone: This specimen includes other DNA sequences encoding the same CDR3. The chain uses TRBV18 and TRBJ2-5; D remains unclear. The ends were cut back, 3 bases at V and 2 bases at J, with 4 bases in the middle. Germline CDR1 is KGHSH and CDR2 is LQKENI. The CDR3 consists of 12 residues. CDR3 sequence (DNA): TGTGCCAGCTCACCCACACAAGAGACCCAGTACTTC. Amino acids: CASSPTQETQYF. Based on the CDR3 plus reference TRBV18 and TRBJ2-5, the full variable domain is NAGVMQNPRHLVRRRGQEARLRCSPMKGHSHVYWYRQLPEEGLKFMVYLQKENIIDESGMPKERFSAEFPKEGPSILRIQQVVRGDSAAYFCASSPTQETQYFGPGTRLLVL.

CDR3 coding DNA: TGTGCCAGCAGCCCCCAAGGGGGGAGAGATACGCAGTATTTT. Encoded protein: CASSPQGGRDTQYF. V gene TRBV7-2 combines with J gene TRBJ2-3, with D perhaps assigned TRBD1 or TRBD2 (6 bases each). Germline CDR1 and CDR2: SGHTA and FQGNSA. V shed 5 bases and J shed 5 bases, with 14 bases lying between them. This CDR3 is built from 14 residues.